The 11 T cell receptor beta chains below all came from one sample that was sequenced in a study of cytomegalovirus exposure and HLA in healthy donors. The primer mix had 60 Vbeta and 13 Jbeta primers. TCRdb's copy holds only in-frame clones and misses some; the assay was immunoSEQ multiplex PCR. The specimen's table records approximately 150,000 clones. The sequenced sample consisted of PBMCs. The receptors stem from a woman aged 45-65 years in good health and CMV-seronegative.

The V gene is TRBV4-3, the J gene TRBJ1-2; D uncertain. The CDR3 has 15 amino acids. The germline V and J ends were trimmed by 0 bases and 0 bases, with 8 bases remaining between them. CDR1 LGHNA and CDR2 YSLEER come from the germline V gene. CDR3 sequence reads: CASSQEGRSNYGYTF. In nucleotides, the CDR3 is TGCGCCAGCAGCCAAGAAGGCAGGTCTAACTATGGCTACACCTTC.

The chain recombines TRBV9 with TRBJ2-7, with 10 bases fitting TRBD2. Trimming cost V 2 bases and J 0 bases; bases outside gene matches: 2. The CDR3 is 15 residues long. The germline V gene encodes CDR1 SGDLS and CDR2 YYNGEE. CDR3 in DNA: TGTGCCAGCAGCGTCGGACTAGCGGACTCCTACGAGCAGTACTTC. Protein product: CASSVGLADSYEQYF.

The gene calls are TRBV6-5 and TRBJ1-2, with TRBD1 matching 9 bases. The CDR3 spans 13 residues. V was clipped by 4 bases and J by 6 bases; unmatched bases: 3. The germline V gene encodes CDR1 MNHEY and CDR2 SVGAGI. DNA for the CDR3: TGTGCCAGCAGTTCAAGACAGGGGGATGGCTACACCTTC. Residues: CASSSRQGDGYTF.

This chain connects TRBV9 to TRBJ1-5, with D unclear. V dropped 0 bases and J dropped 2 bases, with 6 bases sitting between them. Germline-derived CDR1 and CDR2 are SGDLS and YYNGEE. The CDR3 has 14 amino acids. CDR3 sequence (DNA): TGTGCCAGCAGCGTAGGGGCAGGCAATCAGCCCCAGCATTTT. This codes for CASSVGAGNQPQHF. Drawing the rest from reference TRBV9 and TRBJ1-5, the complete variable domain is DSGVTQTPKHLITATGQRVTLRCSPRSGDLSVYWYQQSLDQGLQFLIQYYNGEERAKGNILERFSAQQFPDLHSELNLSSLELGDSALYFCASSVGAGNQPQHFGDGTRLSIL.

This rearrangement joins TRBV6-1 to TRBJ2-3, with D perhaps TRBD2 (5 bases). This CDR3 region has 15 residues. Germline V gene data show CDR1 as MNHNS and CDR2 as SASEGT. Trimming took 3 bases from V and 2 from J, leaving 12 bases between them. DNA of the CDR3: TGTGCCAGCAGTGATGACCGGGGATTCACAGATACGCAGTATTTT. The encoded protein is CASSDDRGFTDTQYF.

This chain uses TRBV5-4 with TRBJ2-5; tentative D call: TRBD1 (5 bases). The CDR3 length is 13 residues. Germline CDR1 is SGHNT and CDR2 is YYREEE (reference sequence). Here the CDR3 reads CVSSGASQETQYF. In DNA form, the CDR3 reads TGTGTCTCGTCTGGGGCTAGTCAGGAGACCCAGTACTTC.

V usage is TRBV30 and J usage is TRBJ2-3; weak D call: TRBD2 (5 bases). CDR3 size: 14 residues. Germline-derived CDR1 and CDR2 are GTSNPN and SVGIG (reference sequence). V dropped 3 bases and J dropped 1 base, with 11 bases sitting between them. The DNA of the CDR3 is TGTGCCTGGAGGGGCGGGCCCCGCACAGATACGCAGTATTTT. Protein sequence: CAWRGGPRTDTQYF.

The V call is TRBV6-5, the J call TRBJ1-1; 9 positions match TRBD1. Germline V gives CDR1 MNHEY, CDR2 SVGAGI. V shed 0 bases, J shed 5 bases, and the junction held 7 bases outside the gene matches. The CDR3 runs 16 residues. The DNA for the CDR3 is TGTGCCAGCAGTTACTCCCTACAGGGGGCAATAACTGAAGCTTTCTTT. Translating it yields CASSYSLQGAITEAFF.

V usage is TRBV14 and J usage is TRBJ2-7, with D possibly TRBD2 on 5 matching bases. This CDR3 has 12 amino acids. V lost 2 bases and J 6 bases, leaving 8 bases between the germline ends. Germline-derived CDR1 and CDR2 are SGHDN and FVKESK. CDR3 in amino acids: CASSQRGGEQYF. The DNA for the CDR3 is TGTGCCAGCAGCCAAAGAGGAGGCGAGCAGTACTTC.

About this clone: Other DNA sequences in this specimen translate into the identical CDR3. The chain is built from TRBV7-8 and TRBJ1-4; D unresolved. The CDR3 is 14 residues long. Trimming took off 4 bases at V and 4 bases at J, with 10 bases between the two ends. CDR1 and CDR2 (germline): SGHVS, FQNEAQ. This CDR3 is CASSWSPGNEKLFF. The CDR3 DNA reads TGTGCCAGCAGCTGGTCTCCGGGTAATGAAAAACTGTTTTTT.

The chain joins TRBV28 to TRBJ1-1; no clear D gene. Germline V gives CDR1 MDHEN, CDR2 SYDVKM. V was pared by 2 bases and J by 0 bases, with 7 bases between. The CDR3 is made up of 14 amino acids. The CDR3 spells CASSLEQMNTEAFF. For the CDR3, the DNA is TGTGCCAGCAGTTTAGAACAGATGAACACTGAAGCTTTCTTT.